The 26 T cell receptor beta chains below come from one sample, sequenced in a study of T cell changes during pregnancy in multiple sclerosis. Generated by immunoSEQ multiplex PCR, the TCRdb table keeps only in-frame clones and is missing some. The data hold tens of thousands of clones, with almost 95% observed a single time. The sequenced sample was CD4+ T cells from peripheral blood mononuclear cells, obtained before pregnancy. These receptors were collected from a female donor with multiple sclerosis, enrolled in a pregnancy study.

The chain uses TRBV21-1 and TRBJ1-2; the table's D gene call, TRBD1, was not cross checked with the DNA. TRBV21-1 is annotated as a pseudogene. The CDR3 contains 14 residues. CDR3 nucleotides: TGTGCCAGCAGCAGCTACAGGGGTTCCTATGGCTACACCTTC. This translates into CASSSYRGSYGYTF.

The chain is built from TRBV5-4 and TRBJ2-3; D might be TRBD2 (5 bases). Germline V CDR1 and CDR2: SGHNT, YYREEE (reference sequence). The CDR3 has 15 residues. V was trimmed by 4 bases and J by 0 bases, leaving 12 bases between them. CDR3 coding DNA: TGTGCCAGCAGCCCGAGGGTGGCTAGCACAGATACGCAGTATTTT. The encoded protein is CASSPRVASTDTQYF.

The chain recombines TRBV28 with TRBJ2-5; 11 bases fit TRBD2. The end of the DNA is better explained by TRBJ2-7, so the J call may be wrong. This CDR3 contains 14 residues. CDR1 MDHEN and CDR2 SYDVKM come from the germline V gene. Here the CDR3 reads CASSSLAGGYEQYF. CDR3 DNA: TGTGCCAGCAGTTCTCTAGCGGGAGGCTACGAGCAGTACTTC.

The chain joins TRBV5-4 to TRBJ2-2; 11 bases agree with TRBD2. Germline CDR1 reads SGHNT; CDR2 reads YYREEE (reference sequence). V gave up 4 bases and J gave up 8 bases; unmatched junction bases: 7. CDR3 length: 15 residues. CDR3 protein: CASSITSGRGGELFF. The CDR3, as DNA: TGTGCCAGCAGCATAACTAGCGGGAGAGGAGGGGAGCTGTTTTTT.

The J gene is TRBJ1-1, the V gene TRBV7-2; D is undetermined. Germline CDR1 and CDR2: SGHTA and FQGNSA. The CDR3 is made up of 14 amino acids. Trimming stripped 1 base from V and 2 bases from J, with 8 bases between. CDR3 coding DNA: TGTGCCAGCAGCTTAGAATGGAGTAACACTGAAGCTTTCTTT. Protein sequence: CASSLEWSNTEAFF.

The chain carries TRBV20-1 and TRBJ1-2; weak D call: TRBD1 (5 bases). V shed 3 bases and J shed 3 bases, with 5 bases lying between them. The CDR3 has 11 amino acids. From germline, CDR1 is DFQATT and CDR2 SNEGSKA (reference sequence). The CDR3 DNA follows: TGCAGTGCTAGCAGGGACTATGGCTACACCTTC. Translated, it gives CSASRDYGYTF.

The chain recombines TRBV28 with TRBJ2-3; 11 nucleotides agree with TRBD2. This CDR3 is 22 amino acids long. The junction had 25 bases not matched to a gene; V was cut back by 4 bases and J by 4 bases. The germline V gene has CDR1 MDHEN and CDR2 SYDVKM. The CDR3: CASSSPTTDYGASGRNPDTQYF. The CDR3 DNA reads TGTGCCAGCAGTTCACCGACCACAGACTATGGGGCTAGCGGGAGGAACCCAGATACGCAGTATTTT.

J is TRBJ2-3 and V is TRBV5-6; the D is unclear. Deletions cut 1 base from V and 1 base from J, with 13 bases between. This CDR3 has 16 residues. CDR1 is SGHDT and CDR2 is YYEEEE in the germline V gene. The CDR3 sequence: CASSLLRRQGTDTQYF. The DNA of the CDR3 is TGTGCCAGCAGCTTGCTCCGTCGTCAGGGCACAGATACGCAGTATTTT.

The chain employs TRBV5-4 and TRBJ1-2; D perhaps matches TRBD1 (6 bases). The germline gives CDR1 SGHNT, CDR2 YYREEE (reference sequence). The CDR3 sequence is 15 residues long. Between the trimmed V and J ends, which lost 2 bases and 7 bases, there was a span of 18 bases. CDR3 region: CASSFGGAGPSGYTF. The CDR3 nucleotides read TGTGCCAGCAGCTTTGGGGGGGCAGGGCCAAGTGGCTACACCTTC.

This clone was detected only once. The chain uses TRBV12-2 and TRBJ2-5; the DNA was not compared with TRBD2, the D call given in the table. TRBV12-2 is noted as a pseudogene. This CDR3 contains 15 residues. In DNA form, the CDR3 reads TGTGCAAGTCGCTTAGGAGGTGACTGGGTCAGGACCCAGTACTTC. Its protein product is CASRLGGDWVRTQYF.

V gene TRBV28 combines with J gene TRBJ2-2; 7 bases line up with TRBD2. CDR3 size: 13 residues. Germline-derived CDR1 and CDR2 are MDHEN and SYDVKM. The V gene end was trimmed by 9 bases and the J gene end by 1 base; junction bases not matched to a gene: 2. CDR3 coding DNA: TGTGCCAGTGAGCGGGAGAACACCGGGGAGCTGTTTTTT. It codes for CASERENTGELFF.

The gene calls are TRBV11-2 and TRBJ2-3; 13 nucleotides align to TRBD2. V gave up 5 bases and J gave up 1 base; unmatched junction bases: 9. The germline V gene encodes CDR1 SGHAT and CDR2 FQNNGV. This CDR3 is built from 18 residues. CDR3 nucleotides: TGTGCCAGCAGCCAAAAGGGACTAGCGGGATCGGGCACAGATACGCAGTATTTT. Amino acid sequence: CASSQKGLAGSGTDTQYF. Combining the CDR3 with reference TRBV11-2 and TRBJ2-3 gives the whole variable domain EAGVAQSPRYKIIEKRQSVAFWCNPISGHATLYWYQQILGQGPKLLIQFQNNGVVDDSQLPKDRFSAERLKGVDSTLKIQPAKLEDSAVYLCASSQKGLAGSGTDTQYFGPGTRLTVL.

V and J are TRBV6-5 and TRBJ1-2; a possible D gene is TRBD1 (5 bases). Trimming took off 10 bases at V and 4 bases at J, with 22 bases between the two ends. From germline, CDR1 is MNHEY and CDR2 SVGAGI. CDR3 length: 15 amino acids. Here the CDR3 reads CATRSRQTGGYGYTF. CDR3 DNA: TGTGCCACCAGGTCCAGGCAGACCGGGGGCTATGGCTACACCTTC.

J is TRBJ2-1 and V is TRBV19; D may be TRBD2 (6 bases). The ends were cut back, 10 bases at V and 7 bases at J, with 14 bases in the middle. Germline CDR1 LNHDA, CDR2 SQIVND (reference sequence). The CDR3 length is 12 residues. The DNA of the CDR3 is TGTGCCACCGGGACTGTCAGAAATGAGCAGTTCTTC. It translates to CATGTVRNEQFF. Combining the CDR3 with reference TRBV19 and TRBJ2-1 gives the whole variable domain DGGITQSPKYLFRKEGQNVTLSCEQNLNHDAMYWYRQDPGQGLRLIYYSQIVNDFQKGDIAEGYSVSREKKESFPLTVTSAQKNPTAFYLCATGTVRNEQFFGPGTRLTVL.

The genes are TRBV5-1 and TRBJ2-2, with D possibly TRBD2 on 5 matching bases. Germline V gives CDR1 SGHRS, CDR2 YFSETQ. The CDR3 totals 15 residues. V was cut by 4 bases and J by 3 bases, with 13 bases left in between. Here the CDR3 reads CASSPRGRDTGELFF. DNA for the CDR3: TGCGCCAGCAGCCCCCGGGGTCGCGACACCGGGGAGCTGTTTTTT.

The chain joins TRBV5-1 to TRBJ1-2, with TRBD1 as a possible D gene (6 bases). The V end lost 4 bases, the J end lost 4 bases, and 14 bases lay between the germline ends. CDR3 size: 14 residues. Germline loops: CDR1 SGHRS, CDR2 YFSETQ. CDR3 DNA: TGCGCCAGCAGCAAAGCAGGGGATGTCTATGGCTACACCTTC. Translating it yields CASSKAGDVYGYTF.

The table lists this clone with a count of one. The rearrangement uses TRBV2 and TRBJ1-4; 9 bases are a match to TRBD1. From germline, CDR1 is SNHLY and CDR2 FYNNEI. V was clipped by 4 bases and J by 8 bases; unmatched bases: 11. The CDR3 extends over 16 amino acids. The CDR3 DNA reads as TGTGCCAGCAGTGGCATTTCTGGGACAGGGCGCGAAAAACTGTTTTTT. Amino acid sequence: CASSGISGTGREKLFF. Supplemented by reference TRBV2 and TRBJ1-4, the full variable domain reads EPEVTQTPSHQVTQMGQEVILRCVPISNHLYFYWYRQILGQKVEFLVSFYNNEISEKSEIFDDQFSVERPDGSNFTLKIRSTKLEDSAMYFCASSGISGTGREKLFFGSGTQLSVL.

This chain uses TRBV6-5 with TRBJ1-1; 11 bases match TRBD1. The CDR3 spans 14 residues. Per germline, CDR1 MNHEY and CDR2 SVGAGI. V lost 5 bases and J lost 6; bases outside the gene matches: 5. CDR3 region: CASSRTGGAPEAFF. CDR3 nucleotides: TGTGCCAGCAGTAGGACAGGGGGCGCCCCTGAAGCTTTCTTT.

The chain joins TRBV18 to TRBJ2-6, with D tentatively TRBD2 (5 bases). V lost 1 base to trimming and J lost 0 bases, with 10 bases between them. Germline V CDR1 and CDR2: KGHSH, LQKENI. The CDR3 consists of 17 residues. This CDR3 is CASSPRSAGSGANVLTF. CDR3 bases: TGTGCCAGCTCACCACGTAGCGCCGGCTCTGGGGCCAACGTCCTGACTTTC.

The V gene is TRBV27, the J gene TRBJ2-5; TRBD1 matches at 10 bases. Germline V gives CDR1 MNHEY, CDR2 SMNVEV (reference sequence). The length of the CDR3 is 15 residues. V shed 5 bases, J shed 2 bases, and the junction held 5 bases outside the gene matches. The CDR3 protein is CASSRTGQGQETQYF. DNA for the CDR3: TGTGCCAGCAGTAGGACGGGACAGGGGCAAGAGACCCAGTACTTC.

CDR3 loop: CASSRVRGTEAFF. CDR3 sequence (DNA): TGTGCCAGCAGCCGAGTCAGGGGTACTGAAGCTTTCTTT. The V gene is TRBV14, the J gene TRBJ1-1, with D maybe TRBD1 (6 bases). CDR1 is SGHDN, CDR2 FVKESK, per germline. V was cut by 4 bases and J by 5 bases, with 11 bases left in between. The CDR3 has 13 residues.

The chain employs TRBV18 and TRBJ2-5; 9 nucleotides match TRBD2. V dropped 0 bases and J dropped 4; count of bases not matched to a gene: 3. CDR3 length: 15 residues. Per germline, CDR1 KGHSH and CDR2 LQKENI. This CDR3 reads CASSPPRAGGETQYF. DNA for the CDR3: TGTGCCAGCTCACCACCGAGAGCGGGAGGAGAGACCCAGTACTTC.

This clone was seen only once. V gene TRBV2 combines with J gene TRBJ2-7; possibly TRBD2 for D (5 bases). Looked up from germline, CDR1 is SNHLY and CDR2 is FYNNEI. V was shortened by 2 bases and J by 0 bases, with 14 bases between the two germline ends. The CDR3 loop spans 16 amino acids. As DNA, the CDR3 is TGTGCCAGCAGTGAACGGGAAGTAGCGCTCTCCTACGAGCAGTACTTC. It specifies CASSEREVALSYEQYF.

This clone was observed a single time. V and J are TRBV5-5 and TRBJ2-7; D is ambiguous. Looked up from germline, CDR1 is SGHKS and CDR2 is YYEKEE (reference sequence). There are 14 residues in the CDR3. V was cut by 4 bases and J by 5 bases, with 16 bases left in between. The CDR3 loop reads CASSQADVFNEQYF. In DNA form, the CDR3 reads TGTGCCAGCAGCCAGGCTGATGTTTTCAACGAGCAGTACTTC.

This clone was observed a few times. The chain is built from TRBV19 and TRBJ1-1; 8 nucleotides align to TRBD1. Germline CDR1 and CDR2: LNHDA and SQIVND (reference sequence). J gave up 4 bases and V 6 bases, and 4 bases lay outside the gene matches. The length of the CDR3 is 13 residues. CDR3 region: CASRETGATEAFF. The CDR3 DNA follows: TGTGCCAGTAGGGAGACAGGGGCCACTGAAGCTTTCTTT. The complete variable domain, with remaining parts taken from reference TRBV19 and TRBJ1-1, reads DGGITQSPKYLFRKEGQNVTLSCEQNLNHDAMYWYRQDPGQGLRLIYYSQIVNDFQKGDIAEGYSVSREKKESFPLTVTSAQKNPTAFYLCASRETGATEAFFGQGTRLTVV.

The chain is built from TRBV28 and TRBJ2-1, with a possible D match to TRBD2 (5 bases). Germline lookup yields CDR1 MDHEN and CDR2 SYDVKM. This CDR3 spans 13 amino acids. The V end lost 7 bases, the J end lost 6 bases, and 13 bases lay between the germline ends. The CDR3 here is CASTDRLPNEQFF. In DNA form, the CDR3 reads TGTGCCAGCACCGATAGACTACCCAATGAGCAGTTCTTC.